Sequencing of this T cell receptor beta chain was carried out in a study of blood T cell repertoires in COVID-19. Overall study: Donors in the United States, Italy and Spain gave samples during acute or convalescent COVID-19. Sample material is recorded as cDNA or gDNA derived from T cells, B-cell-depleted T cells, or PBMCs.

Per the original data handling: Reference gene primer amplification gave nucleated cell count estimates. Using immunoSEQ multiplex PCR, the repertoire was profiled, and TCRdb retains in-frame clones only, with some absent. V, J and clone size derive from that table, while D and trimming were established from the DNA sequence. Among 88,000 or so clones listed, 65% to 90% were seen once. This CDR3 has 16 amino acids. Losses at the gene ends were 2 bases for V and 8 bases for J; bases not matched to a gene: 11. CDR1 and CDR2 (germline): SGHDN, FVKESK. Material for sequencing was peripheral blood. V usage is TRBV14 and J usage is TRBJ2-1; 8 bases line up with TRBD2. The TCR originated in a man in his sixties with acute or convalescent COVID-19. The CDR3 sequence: CASSQLTGGALYEQFF. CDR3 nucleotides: TGTGCCAGCAGCCAATTAACGGGAGGGGCCCTTTATGAGCAGTTCTTC. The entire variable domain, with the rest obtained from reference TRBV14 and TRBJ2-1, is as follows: EAGVTQFPSHSVIEKGQTVTLRCDPISGHDNLYWYRRVMGKEIKFLLHFVKESKQDESGMPNNRFLAERTGGTYSTLKVQPAELEDSGVYFCASSQLTGGALYEQFFGPGTRLTVL.